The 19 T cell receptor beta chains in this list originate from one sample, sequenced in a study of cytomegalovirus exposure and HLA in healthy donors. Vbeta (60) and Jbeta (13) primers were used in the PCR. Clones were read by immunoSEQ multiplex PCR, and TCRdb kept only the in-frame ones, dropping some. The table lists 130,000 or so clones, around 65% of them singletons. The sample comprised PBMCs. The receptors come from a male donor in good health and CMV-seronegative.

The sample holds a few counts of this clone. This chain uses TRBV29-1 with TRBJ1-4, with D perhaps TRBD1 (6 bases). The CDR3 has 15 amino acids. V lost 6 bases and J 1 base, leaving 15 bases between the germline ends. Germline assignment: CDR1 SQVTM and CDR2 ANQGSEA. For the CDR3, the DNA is TGCAGCGTAGTAGACTCAGGGGAAACTAATGAAAAACTGTTTTTT. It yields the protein CSVVDSGETNEKLFF.

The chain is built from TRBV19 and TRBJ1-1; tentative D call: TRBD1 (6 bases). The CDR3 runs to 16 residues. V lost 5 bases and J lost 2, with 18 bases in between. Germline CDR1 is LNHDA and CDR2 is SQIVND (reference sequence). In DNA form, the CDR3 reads TGTGCCAGTAGTCCCCGAGGGGGGGTTGGTAACACTGAAGCTTTCTTT. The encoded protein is CASSPRGGVGNTEAFF. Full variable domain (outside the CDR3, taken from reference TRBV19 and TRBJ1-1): DGGITQSPKYLFRKEGQNVTLSCEQNLNHDAMYWYRQDPGQGLRLIYYSQIVNDFQKGDIAEGYSVSREKKESFPLTVTSAQKNPTAFYLCASSPRGGVGNTEAFFGQGTRLTVV.

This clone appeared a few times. The CDR3 nucleotides are TGTGCCAGCACCGGACAGGGGGCGTTGGCTAACTATGGCTACACCTTC. Translating gives CASTGQGALANYGYTF. J is TRBJ1-2 and V is TRBV18; 11 nucleotides line up with TRBD1. Germline trimming cut 8 bases from V and 0 bases from J; bases unmatched to any gene: 8. The CDR3 runs to 16 residues. CDR1 KGHSH and CDR2 LQKENI come from the germline V gene.

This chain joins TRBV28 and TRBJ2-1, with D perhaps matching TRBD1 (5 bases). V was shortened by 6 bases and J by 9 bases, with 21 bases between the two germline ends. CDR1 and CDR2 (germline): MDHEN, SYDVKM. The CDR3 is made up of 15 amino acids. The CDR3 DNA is TGTGCCAGCAGCCTTGGGTTCATAGGGGCCGGTGAGCAGTTCTTC. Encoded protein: CASSLGFIGAGEQFF.

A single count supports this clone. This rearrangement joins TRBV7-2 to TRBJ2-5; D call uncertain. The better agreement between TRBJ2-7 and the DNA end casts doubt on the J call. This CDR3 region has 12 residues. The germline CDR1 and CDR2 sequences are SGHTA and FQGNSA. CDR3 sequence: CASSFITYEQYF. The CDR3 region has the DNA TGTGCCAGCAGCTTCATTACCTACGAGCAGTACTTC.

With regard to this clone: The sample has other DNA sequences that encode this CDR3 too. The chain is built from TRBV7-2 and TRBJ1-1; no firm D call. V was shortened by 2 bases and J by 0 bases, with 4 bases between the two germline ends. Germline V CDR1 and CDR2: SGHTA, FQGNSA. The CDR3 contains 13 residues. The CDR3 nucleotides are TGTGCCAGCAGCTTAACAGTGAACACTGAAGCTTTCTTT. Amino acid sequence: CASSLTVNTEAFF.

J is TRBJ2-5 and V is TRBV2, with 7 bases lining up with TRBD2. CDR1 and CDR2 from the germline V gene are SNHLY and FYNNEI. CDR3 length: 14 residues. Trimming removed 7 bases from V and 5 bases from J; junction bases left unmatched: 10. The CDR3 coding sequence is TGTGCCAGCATGATAGCGGGTATAGGGGAGACCCAGTACTTC. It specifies CASMIAGIGETQYF. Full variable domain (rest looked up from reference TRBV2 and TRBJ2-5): EPEVTQTPSHQVTQMGQEVILRCVPISNHLYFYWYRQILGQKVEFLVSFYNNEISEKSEIFDDQFSVERPDGSNFTLKIRSTKLEDSAMYFCASMIAGIGETQYFGPGTRLLVL.

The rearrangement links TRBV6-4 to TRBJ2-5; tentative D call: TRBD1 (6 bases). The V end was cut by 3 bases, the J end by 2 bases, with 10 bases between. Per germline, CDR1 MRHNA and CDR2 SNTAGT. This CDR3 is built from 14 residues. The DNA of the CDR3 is TGTGCCAGCAGTGAGGACAGTGGACAAGAGACCCAGTACTTC. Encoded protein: CASSEDSGQETQYF.

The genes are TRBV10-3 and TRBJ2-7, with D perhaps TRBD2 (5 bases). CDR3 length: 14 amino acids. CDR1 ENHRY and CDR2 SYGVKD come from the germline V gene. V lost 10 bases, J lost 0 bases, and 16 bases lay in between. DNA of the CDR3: TGTGCCACCCGCCCCCCCCGGGACTCCTACGAGCAGTACTTC. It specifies CATRPPRDSYEQYF.

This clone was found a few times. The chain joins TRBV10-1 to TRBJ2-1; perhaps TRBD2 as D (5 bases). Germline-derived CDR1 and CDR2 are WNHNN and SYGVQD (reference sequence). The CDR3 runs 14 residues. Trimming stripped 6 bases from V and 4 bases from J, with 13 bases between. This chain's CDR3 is CASRGHEGYNEQFF. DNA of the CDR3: TGCGCCAGCAGGGGCCACGAGGGATACAATGAGCAGTTCTTC.

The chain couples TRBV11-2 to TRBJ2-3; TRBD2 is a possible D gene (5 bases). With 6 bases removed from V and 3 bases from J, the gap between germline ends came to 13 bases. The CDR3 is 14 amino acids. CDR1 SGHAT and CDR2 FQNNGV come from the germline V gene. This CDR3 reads CASRRVSQTDTQYF. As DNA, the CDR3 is TGTGCCAGCAGGAGGGTTTCCCAAACAGATACGCAGTATTTT.

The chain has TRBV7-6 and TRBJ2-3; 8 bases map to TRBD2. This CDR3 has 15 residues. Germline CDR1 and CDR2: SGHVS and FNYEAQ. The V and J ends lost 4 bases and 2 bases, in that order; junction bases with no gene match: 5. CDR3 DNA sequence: TGTGCCAGCAGCTCGACTAGCGCTCACACAGATACGCAGTATTTT. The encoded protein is CASSSTSAHTDTQYF.

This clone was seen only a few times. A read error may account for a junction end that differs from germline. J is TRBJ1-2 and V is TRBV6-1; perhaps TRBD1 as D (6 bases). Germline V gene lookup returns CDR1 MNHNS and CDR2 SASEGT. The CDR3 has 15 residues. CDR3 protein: CASSPPDRPLYGYPF. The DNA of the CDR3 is TGTGCCAGCAGTCCCCCTGACAGGCCACTCTATGGCTACCCCTTC.

The CDR3 is CAWSLTGGGGYTF. The CDR3 bases are TGTGCCTGGAGCCTGACAGGGGGCGGTGGCTACACCTTC. The rearrangement uses TRBV30 and TRBJ1-2; 10 bases map to TRBD1. This CDR3 comprises 13 residues. Trimming removed 3 bases from V and 7 bases from J; junction bases left unmatched: 5. CDR1 and CDR2 from the germline V gene are GTSNPN and SVGIG (reference sequence).

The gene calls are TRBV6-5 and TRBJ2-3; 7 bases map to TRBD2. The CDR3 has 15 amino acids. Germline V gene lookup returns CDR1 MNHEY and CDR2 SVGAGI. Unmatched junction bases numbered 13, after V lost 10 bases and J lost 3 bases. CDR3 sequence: CATGYWGGGTDTQYF. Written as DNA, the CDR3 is TGTGCCACCGGATATTGGGGGGGAGGAACAGATACGCAGTATTTT.

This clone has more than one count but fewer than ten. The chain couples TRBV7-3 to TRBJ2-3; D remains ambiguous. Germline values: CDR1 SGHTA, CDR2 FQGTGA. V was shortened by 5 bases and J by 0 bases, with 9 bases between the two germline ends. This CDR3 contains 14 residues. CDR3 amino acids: CASSPTPSTDTQYF. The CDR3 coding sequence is TGTGCCAGCAGCCCAACACCTAGCACAGATACGCAGTATTTT.

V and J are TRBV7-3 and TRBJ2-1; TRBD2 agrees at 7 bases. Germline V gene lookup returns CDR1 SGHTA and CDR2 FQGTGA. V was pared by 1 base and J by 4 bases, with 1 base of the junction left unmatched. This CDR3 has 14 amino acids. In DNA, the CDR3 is TGTGCCAGCAGCTTAATGGGAGGGTACAATGAGCAGTTCTTC. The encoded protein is CASSLMGGYNEQFF. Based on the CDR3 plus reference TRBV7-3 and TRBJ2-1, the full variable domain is GAGVSQTPSNKVTEKGKYVELRCDPISGHTALYWYRQSLGQGPEFLIYFQGTGAADDSGLPNDRFFAVRPEGSVSTLKIQRTERGDSAVYLCASSLMGGYNEQFFGPGTRLTVL.

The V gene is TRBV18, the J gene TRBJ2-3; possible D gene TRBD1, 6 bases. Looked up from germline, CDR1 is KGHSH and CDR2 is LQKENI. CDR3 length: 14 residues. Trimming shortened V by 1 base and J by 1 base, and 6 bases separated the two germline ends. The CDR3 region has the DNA TGTGCCAGCTCACCACAGGGGGGCACAGATACGCAGTATTTT. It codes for CASSPQGGTDTQYF.

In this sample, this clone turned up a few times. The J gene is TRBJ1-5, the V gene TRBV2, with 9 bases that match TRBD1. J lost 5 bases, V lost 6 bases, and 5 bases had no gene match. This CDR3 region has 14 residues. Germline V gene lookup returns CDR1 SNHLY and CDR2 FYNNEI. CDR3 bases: TGTGCCAGCAGGGTAAGACAGGGGGATCAGCCCCAGCATTTT. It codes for CASRVRQGDQPQHF. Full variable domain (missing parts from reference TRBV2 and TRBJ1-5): EPEVTQTPSHQVTQMGQEVILRCVPISNHLYFYWYRQILGQKVEFLVSFYNNEISEKSEIFDDQFSVERPDGSNFTLKIRSTKLEDSAMYFCASRVRQGDQPQHFGDGTRLSIL.